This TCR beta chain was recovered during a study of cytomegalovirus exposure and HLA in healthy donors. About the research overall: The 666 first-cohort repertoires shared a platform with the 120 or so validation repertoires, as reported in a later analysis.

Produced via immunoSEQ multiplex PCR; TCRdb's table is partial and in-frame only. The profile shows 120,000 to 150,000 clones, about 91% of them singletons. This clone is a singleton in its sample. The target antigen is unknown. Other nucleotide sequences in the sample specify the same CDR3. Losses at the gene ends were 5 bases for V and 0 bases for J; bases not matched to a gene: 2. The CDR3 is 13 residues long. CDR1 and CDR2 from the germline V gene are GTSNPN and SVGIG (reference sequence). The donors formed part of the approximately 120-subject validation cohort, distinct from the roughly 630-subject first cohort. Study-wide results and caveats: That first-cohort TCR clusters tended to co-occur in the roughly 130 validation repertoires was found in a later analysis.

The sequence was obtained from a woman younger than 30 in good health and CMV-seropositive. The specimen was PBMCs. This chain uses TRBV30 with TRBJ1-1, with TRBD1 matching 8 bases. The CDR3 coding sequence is TGTGCCTGGGGGACAGGAATGAACACTGAAGCTTTCTTT. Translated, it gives CAWGTGMNTEAFF.